This passage covers 25 T cell receptor beta chains from one sample sequenced in a study of blood T cell repertoires in COVID-19 (dated by TCRdb to the early 2020s). The method was the immunoSEQ multiplex PCR assay. TCRdb stores this immuneACCESS table with in-frame sequences only. Part of the clones is absent; in the studies checked, under half of the shortfall reflects unresolved V genes, and no reason is known for the rest. The sample includes roughly 73,000 clones, with 90% observed a single time. Roughly 1.5% of the sample is taken by the ten largest. Sequencing used peripheral blood. Receptor source: a man over 45 with acute or convalescent COVID-19.

The CDR3 nucleotides are TGTGCCAGTAGTTCCCTGGGACAGGGGGCTTATAGCAATCAGCCCCAGCATTTT. Protein sequence: CASSSLGQGAYSNQPQHF. The V gene is TRBV19, the J gene TRBJ1-5; TRBD1 agrees at 12 bases. Germline CDR1 and CDR2: LNHDA and SQIVND (reference sequence). The junction had 8 bases not matched to a gene; V was cut back by 5 bases and J by 0 bases. The CDR3 totals 18 residues.

The V call is TRBV10-3, the J call TRBJ2-1; TRBD2 is a possible D gene (5 bases). The length of the CDR3 is 14 residues. Germline CDR1 is ENHRY and CDR2 is SYGVKD. Deletions cut 6 bases from V and 4 bases from J, with 13 bases between. The CDR3 nucleotides are TGTGCCATCAGCACGGACCCGGGGTACAATGAGCAGTTCTTC. Its protein product is CAISTDPGYNEQFF.

The CDR3 spells CSAYEAFLPTDTQYF. CDR3 nucleotides: TGCAGCGCCTATGAGGCCTTTCTTCCCACAGATACGCAGTATTTT. This chain uses TRBV29-1 with TRBJ2-3; D not resolved. The CDR3 length is 15 residues. V was clipped by 7 bases and J by 2 bases, with 19 bases between them. In germline, CDR1 is SQVTM, CDR2 ANQGSEA.

This chain uses TRBV5-1 with TRBJ2-2; D is possibly TRBD1 (5 bases). This CDR3 spans 15 amino acids. Germline CDR1 is SGHRS and CDR2 is YFSETQ. The ends were cut back, 5 bases at V and 4 bases at J, with 15 bases in the middle. The CDR3 is CASRGQGESTGELFF. CDR3 nucleotides: TGCGCCAGCAGGGGGCAGGGCGAAAGCACCGGGGAGCTGTTTTTT.

This clone was seen once. The rearrangement joins TRBV6-5 to TRBJ2-3; 14 bases agree with TRBD2. With 6 bases clipped from V and 6 bases from J, the junction kept 5 bases outside the gene matches. The length of the CDR3 is 15 residues. From germline, CDR1 is MNHEY and CDR2 SVGAGI. In DNA, the CDR3 is TGTGCCAGCAGATCCGGGACTAGCGGGAGCGATACGCAGTATTTT. This translates into CASRSGTSGSDTQYF.

This chain's CDR3 is CATRVSANYGYTF. The CDR3 coding sequence is TGTGCCACCAGGGTCAGTGCTAACTATGGCTACACCTTC. The J gene is TRBJ1-2, the V gene TRBV12-3 or TRBV12-4, with a possible D match to TRBD1 (5 bases). V lost 10 bases, J lost 0 bases, and 12 bases lay in between. The CDR3 length is 13 residues.

The chain recombines TRBV28 with TRBJ1-5; no firm D call. CDR3 size: 16 residues. Trimming took 6 bases from V and 7 from J, leaving 22 bases between them. CDR1 MDHEN and CDR2 SYDVKM come from the germline V gene. CDR3 DNA: TGTGCCAGCAGCCCACCCCCCGGGAGCACGGGCCAGCCCCAGCATTTT. It is translated as CASSPPPGSTGQPQHF.

The CDR3 loop is CATWAGAEAFF. For the CDR3, the DNA is TGTGCCACCTGGGCGGGGGCAGAAGCTTTCTTT. This chain connects TRBV19 to TRBJ1-1, with D tentatively TRBD1 (6 bases). Between the trimmed V and J ends, which lost 10 bases and 8 bases, there was a span of 14 bases. Germline CDR1 LNHDA, CDR2 SQIVND (reference sequence). This CDR3 has 11 residues.

This chain uses TRBV2 with TRBJ1-2; 7 bases align to TRBD1. The CDR3 loop spans 13 amino acids. Germline-derived CDR1 and CDR2 are SNHLY and FYNNEI. V dropped 10 bases and J dropped 4; count of bases not matched to a gene: 9. The CDR3 coding sequence is TGTGCCACCCAATCCGGGACAGCCTATGGCTACACCTTC. The encoded protein is CATQSGTAYGYTF.

The V call is TRBV2, the J call TRBJ2-6; the match to TRBD2 covers 7 bases. The CDR3 consists of 14 residues. Germline CDR1 is SNHLY and CDR2 is FYNNEI. The ends lost 8 bases at V and 2 bases at J; junction bases unmatched: 3. DNA for the CDR3: TGTGCCAGCGGGAGGGCTCCTGGGGCCAACGTCCTGACTTTC. This gives the protein CASGRAPGANVLTF.

The rearrangement uses TRBV2 and TRBJ2-3, with 7 nucleotides matching TRBD1. Germline V CDR1 and CDR2: SNHLY, FYNNEI. The trim removed 4 bases at V and 3 bases at J, leaving 7 bases unmatched. The CDR3 totals 15 residues. This CDR3 reads CASSGSGGRTDTQYF. In DNA, the CDR3 is TGTGCCAGCAGTGGGTCAGGGGGTAGAACAGATACGCAGTATTTT.

This chain uses TRBV28 with TRBJ2-5, with 8 bases matching TRBD1. J lost 2 bases, V lost 5 bases, and 4 bases had no gene match. Germline-derived CDR1 and CDR2 are MDHEN and SYDVKM. The CDR3 is made up of 14 amino acids. In DNA form, the CDR3 reads TGTGCCAGCAGTAGGGACAGGACACAAGAGACCCAGTACTTC. Residues: CASSRDRTQETQYF.

This chain connects TRBV5-1 to TRBJ2-1; D is perhaps TRBD2 (5 bases). The germline gives CDR1 SGHRS, CDR2 YFSETQ. The CDR3 has 15 amino acids. With 3 bases removed from V and 4 bases from J, the gap between germline ends came to 14 bases. CDR3 bases: TGCGCCAGCAGCTCATCGGGATCCCCATACAATGAGCAGTTCTTC. It is translated as CASSSSGSPYNEQFF.

The rearrangement uses TRBV6-1 and TRBJ2-7, with D maybe TRBD2 (5 bases). Germline lookup yields CDR1 MNHNS and CDR2 SASEGT. The CDR3 loop spans 11 amino acids. V shed 3 bases and J shed 9 bases, with 9 bases lying between them. The CDR3 coding sequence is TGTGCCAGCAGTGACGAGAGCGGGCAGTACTTC. This codes for CASSDESGQYF.

This chain links TRBV11-2 with TRBJ2-7; D gene ambiguous. CDR3 length: 11 amino acids. In germline, CDR1 is SGHAT, CDR2 FQNNGV. V lost 3 bases, J lost 7 bases, and 7 bases lay in between. CDR3 nucleotide sequence: TGTGCCAGCAGCTTTACGAGGGAGCAGTACTTC. The encoded protein is CASSFTREQYF. The variable domain in full, completed from reference TRBV11-2 and TRBJ2-7, reads EAGVAQSPRYKIIEKRQSVAFWCNPISGHATLYWYQQILGQGPKLLIQFQNNGVVDDSQLPKDRFSAERLKGVDSTLKIQPAKLEDSAVYLCASSFTREQYFGPGTRLTVT.

This clone was seen only once. The chain links TRBV4-1 to TRBJ2-1; D not certain. Deletions cut 0 bases from V and 5 bases from J, with 8 bases between. Germline loops: CDR1 MGHRA, CDR2 YSYEKL. This CDR3 region has 14 residues. CDR3: CASSQDWSHNEQFF. The CDR3 DNA follows: TGCGCCAGCAGCCAAGACTGGAGCCACAATGAGCAGTTCTTC.

The rearrangement links TRBV14 to TRBJ2-1, with D possibly being TRBD2 (5 bases). The CDR3 sequence is 13 residues long. Germline-derived CDR1 and CDR2 are SGHDN and FVKESK. V was shortened by 4 bases and J by 5 bases, with 9 bases between the two germline ends. DNA of the CDR3: TGTGCCAGCAGCCTAGGACTCAACAATGAGCAGTTCTTC. This encodes CASSLGLNNEQFF.

The rearrangement uses TRBV19 and TRBJ1-5; possible D gene TRBD1, 6 bases. The CDR3 loop spans 15 amino acids. Between the trimmed V and J ends, which lost 5 bases and 1 base, there was a span of 12 bases. The germline CDR1 and CDR2 sequences are LNHDA and SQIVND (reference sequence). The CDR3 sequence is CASSWAGVSNQPQHF. The CDR3 DNA follows: TGTGCCAGTAGTTGGGCAGGGGTGAGCAATCAGCCCCAGCATTTT.

The V and J genes are TRBV19 and TRBJ1-5; D ambiguous. The V gene's germline CDR1 is LNHDA and CDR2 SQIVND (reference sequence). Trimming left V 4 bases short and J 1 base short, with 14 bases between. This CDR3 has 16 amino acids. In DNA form, the CDR3 reads TGTGCCAGTAGTACTTGGGGAGGCTTGAGCAATCAGCCCCAGCATTTT. Translated, it gives CASSTWGGLSNQPQHF.

This chain's CDR3 is CASSKPPGEGYGYTF. The CDR3 DNA reads TGTGCCAGCAGCAAACCCCCAGGGGAGGGCTATGGCTACACCTTC. The genes are TRBV13 and TRBJ1-2; possibly TRBD1 for D (6 bases). Trimming stripped 5 bases from V and 4 bases from J, with 17 bases between. Per germline, CDR1 PRHDT and CDR2 FYEKMQ (reference sequence). This CDR3 contains 15 residues.

The chain recombines TRBV27 with TRBJ2-2; 8 bases map to TRBD1. V lost 7 bases and J lost 7; bases outside the gene matches: 11. Germline V gives CDR1 MNHEY, CDR2 SMNVEV (reference sequence). The CDR3 consists of 15 residues. The CDR3 sequence: CASNPTGVYVGELFF. DNA of the CDR3: TGTGCCAGCAACCCGACAGGGGTTTATGTCGGGGAGCTGTTTTTT.

This clone came up once. This sequence joins TRBV7-8 and TRBJ1-5, with 8 bases identical to TRBD1. V was pared by 4 bases and J by 4 bases, with 6 bases of the junction left unmatched. The germline gives CDR1 SGHVS, CDR2 FQNEAQ. The CDR3 covers 15 residues. CDR3: CASSSDRGANQPQHF. CDR3 DNA sequence: TGTGCCAGCAGCTCAGACAGGGGTGCAAATCAGCCCCAGCATTTT.

This chain links TRBV7-9 with TRBJ1-3, with D uncertain. Looked up from germline, CDR1 is SEHNR and CDR2 is FQNEAQ (reference sequence). Trimming took 1 base from V and 4 from J, leaving 11 bases between them. This CDR3 is built from 15 residues. CDR3 protein: CASSLDGDLGNTIYF. In nucleotides, the CDR3 is TGTGCCAGCAGCTTAGATGGAGATTTAGGAAACACCATATATTTT.

This chain uses TRBV27 with TRBJ2-5; unclear D gene. This CDR3 has 13 residues. Trimming removed 9 bases from V and 0 bases from J, with 11 bases in between. Germline CDR1 reads MNHEY; CDR2 reads SMNVEV (reference sequence). The DNA of the CDR3 is TGTGCCAGTAGTCGGGTGTACCAAGAGACCCAGTACTTC. It is translated as CASSRVYQETQYF.

The CDR3 sequence: CASSLGDRGISTEAFF. The CDR3 DNA reads as TGTGCCAGCAGCTTAGGGGACAGGGGGATAAGCACTGAAGCTTTCTTT. This chain uses TRBV7-2 with TRBJ1-1; 11 nucleotides align to TRBD1. Trimming at V came to 1 base and at J to 4 bases, leaving 5 bases not matched to a gene. Per the germline V gene, CDR1 is SGHTA and CDR2 is FQGNSA. The CDR3 has 16 amino acids.